A single sample gave rise to the 15 T cell receptor beta chains below, sequenced in a study of blood T cells in healthy people across ages. Together with a sample-barcoded 5' primer, a J-beta primer mix was included in a second PCR lasting roughly 6 to 12 cycles. TCRdb fed the 5' RACE reads into MiXCR, producing one record per CDR3 protein. The table lists over 500,000 distinct CDR3 sequences, roughly half of them singletons. The specimen was blood. All receptors come from a woman at least 80 years old in good health.

Worth noting for this clonotype: Germline and junction disagree at one end, which may indicate a read error. The gene calls are TRBV27 and TRBJ2-3; D remains unclear. Germline V gene lookup returns CDR1 MNHEY and CDR2 SMNVEV (reference sequence). The length of the CDR3 is 13 residues. The CDR3 DNA sequence: TGTGCCAGCAGCCCCTCAATGGCAGATAGGCAGTATTTT. Translation: CASSPSMADRQYF.

The rearrangement links TRBV7-9 to TRBJ2-3; no clear D. V was shortened by 5 bases and J by 6 bases, with 15 bases between the two germline ends. The germline V gene has CDR1 SEHNR and CDR2 FQNEAQ (reference sequence). This CDR3 spans 14 amino acids. The CDR3 here is CASSPSVIGDTQYF. In DNA form, the CDR3 reads TGTGCCAGCAGCCCATCCGTCATTGGCGATACGCAGTATTTT.

This clonotype was found many times. The chain recombines TRBV4-1 with TRBJ2-2, with 10 bases that match TRBD2. The ends lost 3 bases at V and 2 bases at J; junction bases unmatched: 3. Per germline, CDR1 MGHRA and CDR2 YSYEKL. The CDR3 runs to 16 residues. CDR3 bases: TGCGCCAGCAGCCACTCTAGCGGGAGAAACACCGGGGAGCTGTTTTTT. Amino acid sequence: CASSHSSGRNTGELFF.

This clonotype has just a few counts. V usage is TRBV28 and J usage is TRBJ1-2; no clear D gene. V lost 10 bases, J lost 5 bases, and 8 bases lay in between. Germline V lookup: CDR1 MDHEN, CDR2 SYDVKM. The CDR3 consists of 10 residues. CDR3 sequence reads: CATRTYGYTF. In nucleotides, the CDR3 is TGTGCCACCCGTACTTATGGCTACACCTTC.

This chain connects TRBV7-9 to TRBJ2-5; D remains ambiguous. V lost 5 bases and J 1 base, leaving 23 bases between the germline ends. Germline CDR1 is SEHNR and CDR2 is FQNEAQ (reference sequence). The CDR3 runs 18 residues. The CDR3 spells CASSPGLPSLWVQETQYF. CDR3 sequence (DNA): TGTGCCAGCAGCCCCGGTCTGCCGTCACTCTGGGTCCAAGAGACCCAGTACTTC.

DNA of the CDR3: TGTGCCAGCAGTCCCCGACAGGGTTGGGAGTCCCAGTACTTC. Encoded protein: CASSPRQGWESQYF. The chain uses TRBV12-3 or TRBV12-4 and TRBJ2-7, with TRBD1 matching over 7 bases. This CDR3 is 14 amino acids long. J was trimmed by 10 bases and V by 5 bases; bases with no gene match: 14.

This chain uses TRBV10-3 with TRBJ1-1, with 10 positions matching TRBD1. V gave up 7 bases and J gave up 10 bases; unmatched junction bases: 9. The CDR3 loop spans 13 amino acids. From germline, CDR1 is ENHRY and CDR2 SYGVKD. The CDR3 DNA reads as TGTGCCATCATGCCGGGACAGGGGAGCGCAGCTTTCTTT. The encoded protein is CAIMPGQGSAAFF.

This clonotype was found once. This chain connects TRBV28 to TRBJ2-1, with TRBD2 identical over 7 bases. Germline V gives CDR1 MDHEN, CDR2 SYDVKM. CDR3 size: 13 residues. The J segment lost 8 bases and the V segment lost 5 bases, leaving 6 bases of the junction unmatched. The CDR3 DNA reads as TGTGCCAGCAGTAACGGGAGGTGGGATGAGCAGTTCTTC. It specifies CASSNGRWDEQFF.

The chain uses TRBV5-1 and TRBJ2-4; TRBD2 matches at 8 bases. J lost 0 bases, V lost 6 bases, and 17 bases had no gene match. There are 19 residues in the CDR3. Germline CDR1 and CDR2: SGHRS and YFSETQ. The CDR3: CASNAGGITSGLAKNIQYF. CDR3 sequence (DNA): TGCGCCAGCAACGCAGGAGGGATAACTAGCGGACTAGCCAAAAACATTCAGTACTTC.

This clonotype was seen a handful of times. The chain has TRBV11-2 and TRBJ2-5; TRBD1 might be the D (5 bases). V was trimmed by 3 bases and J by 3 bases, leaving 20 bases between them. Germline V gene sequence: CDR1 SGHAT, CDR2 FQNNGV. The CDR3 totals 17 residues. The CDR3, as DNA: TGTGCCAGCAGCTTGGGGCAGGGTTTGAATCTAGAAGAGACCCAGTACTTC. The encoded protein is CASSLGQGLNLEETQYF.

In regard to this clonotype: This sequence may be a read error, since a much larger clone differs from it by one base. The CDR3 nucleotides are TGTGCCAGCAGGACGGCGCATGGGCAAGAGACCCAGTTCTTC. This sequence encodes CASRTAHGQETQFF. V gene TRBV12-3 or TRBV12-4 combines with J gene TRBJ2-1; D unresolved. Deletions cut 6 bases from V and 13 bases from J, with 22 bases between. This CDR3 comprises 14 residues.

This clonotype appeared many times. The rearrangement joins TRBV7-9 to TRBJ2-7, with 12 bases matching TRBD1. This CDR3 region has 15 residues. Germline CDR1 is SEHNR and CDR2 is FQNEAQ (reference sequence). V was clipped by 1 base and J by 5 bases; unmatched bases: 3. The CDR3 protein is CASSLGDRGRNEQYF. The CDR3 nucleotides read TGTGCCAGCAGCTTAGGGGACAGGGGGCGGAACGAGCAGTACTTC.

Regarding this clonotype: A much larger clone sits a single nucleotide away, making a read error possible. The chain links TRBV4-1 to TRBJ2-7; D is perhaps TRBD1 (6 bases). TRBJ2-5 matches the DNA end more closely, so the J call is doubtful. The CDR3 sequence is 14 residues long. CDR1 is MGHRA and CDR2 is YSYEKL in the germline V gene. CDR3 nucleotides: TGCGCCAGCGGCCAAGGGACATCTCAAGAGACCCAGTACTTC. Translation gives CASGQGTSQETQYF.

This clonotype was detected only a few times. The chain combines TRBV6-2 or TRBV6-3 with TRBJ2-3; 7 positions agree with TRBD2. CDR1 MNHEY and CDR2 SVGEGT come from the germline V gene. Trimming took 4 bases from V and 2 from J; bases not matched to a gene: 6. The CDR3 has 15 residues. This CDR3 is CASSWSGTTTDTQYF. CDR3 in DNA: TGTGCCAGCAGTTGGTCCGGGACTACCACAGATACGCAGTATTTT.

The V gene is TRBV6-2 or TRBV6-3, the J gene TRBJ2-3; 10 nucleotides agree with TRBD2. Germline V lookup: CDR1 MNHEY, CDR2 SVGEGT. The length of the CDR3 is 16 residues. V dropped 8 bases and J dropped 3; count of bases not matched to a gene: 11. CDR3: CASSKLTSGATDTQYF. Written as DNA, the CDR3 is TGTGCCAGCTCAAAACTAACTAGCGGGGCGACAGATACGCAGTATTTT.